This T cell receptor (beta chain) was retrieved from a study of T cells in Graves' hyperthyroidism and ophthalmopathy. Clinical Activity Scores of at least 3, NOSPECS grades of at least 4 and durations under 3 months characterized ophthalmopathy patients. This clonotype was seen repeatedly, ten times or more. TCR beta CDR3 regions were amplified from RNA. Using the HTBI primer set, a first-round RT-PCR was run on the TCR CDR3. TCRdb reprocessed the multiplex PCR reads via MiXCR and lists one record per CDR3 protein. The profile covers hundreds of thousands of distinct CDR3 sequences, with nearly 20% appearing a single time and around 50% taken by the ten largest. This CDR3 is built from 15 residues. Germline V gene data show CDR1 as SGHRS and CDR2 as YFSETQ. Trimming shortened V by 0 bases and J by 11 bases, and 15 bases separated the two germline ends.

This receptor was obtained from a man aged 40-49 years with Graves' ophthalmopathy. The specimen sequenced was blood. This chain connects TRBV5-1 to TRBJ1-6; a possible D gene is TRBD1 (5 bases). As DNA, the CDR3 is TGCGCCAGCAGCTTGGCCGAAGGACACCGGCCACCCCTCCACTTT. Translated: CASSLAEGHRPPLHF.